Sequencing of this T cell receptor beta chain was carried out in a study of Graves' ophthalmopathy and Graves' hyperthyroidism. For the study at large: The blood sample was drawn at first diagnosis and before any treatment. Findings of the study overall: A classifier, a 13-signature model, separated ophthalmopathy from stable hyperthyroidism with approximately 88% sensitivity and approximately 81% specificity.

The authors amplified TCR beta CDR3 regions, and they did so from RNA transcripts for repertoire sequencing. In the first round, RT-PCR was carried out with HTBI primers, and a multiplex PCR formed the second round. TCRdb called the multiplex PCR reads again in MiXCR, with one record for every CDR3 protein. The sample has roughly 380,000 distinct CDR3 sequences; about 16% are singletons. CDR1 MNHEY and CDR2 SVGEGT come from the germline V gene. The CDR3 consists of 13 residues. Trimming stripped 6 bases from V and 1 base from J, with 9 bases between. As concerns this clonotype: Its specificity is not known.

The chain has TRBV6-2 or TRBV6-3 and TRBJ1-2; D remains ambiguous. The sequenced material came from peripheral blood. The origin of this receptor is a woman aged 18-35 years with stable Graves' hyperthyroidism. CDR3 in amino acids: CASSLVINYGYTF. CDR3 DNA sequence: TGTGCCAGCAGCTTAGTCATTAACTATGGCTACACCTTC.